This TCR beta chain was documented in a study of cytomegalovirus exposure and HLA in healthy donors. Regarding the study as a whole: The authors listed over 150 TCR beta chains as cytomegalovirus-associated. Most TCRs appeared rarely, but some public TCRs recurred in many donors.

Produced via immunoSEQ multiplex PCR; TCRdb's table is partial and in-frame only. The sample carries around 250,000 clones, about nine tenths recorded once. Note on this clone: Its matching antigen is unknown.

This CDR3 has 14 residues. Germline V gene data show CDR1 as MNHEY and CDR2 as SMNVEV (reference sequence). V lost 10 bases to trimming and J lost 1 base, with 15 bases between them. The clonotype was recovered from a woman aged 25 to 39 in good health and CMV-seronegative. The chain combines TRBV27 with TRBJ2-3, with D perhaps matching TRBD1 (6 bases). The specimen was PBMCs. CDR3 loop: CATSQGIGTDTQYF. The CDR3 bases are TGTGCCACATCGCAGGGGATCGGCACAGATACGCAGTATTTT.